This TCR beta chain derives from a study of blood T cell repertoires in COVID-19. Study context: The cDNA or gDNA used as material had been derived from T cells, B-cell-depleted T cells, or PBMCs.

The trim removed 5 bases at V and 2 bases at J, leaving 6 bases unmatched. This CDR3 comprises 15 residues. Germline V gene sequence: CDR1 KGHSH, CDR2 LQKENI. Here immunoSEQ multiplex PCR was the method, and the copy in TCRdb shows in-frame clones only, minus some. The table has 50,000 or so clones, 80% to 90% seen once. The gene calls are TRBV18 and TRBJ2-1, with TRBD1 matching 7 bases. This sequence was found in a man aged 45-65 years with active COVID-19. The sequenced sample consisted of peripheral blood. The CDR3 DNA sequence: TGTGCCAGCTCATCCGGACAGGTGACCTACAATGAGCAGTTCTTC. Translation: CASSSGQVTYNEQFF.